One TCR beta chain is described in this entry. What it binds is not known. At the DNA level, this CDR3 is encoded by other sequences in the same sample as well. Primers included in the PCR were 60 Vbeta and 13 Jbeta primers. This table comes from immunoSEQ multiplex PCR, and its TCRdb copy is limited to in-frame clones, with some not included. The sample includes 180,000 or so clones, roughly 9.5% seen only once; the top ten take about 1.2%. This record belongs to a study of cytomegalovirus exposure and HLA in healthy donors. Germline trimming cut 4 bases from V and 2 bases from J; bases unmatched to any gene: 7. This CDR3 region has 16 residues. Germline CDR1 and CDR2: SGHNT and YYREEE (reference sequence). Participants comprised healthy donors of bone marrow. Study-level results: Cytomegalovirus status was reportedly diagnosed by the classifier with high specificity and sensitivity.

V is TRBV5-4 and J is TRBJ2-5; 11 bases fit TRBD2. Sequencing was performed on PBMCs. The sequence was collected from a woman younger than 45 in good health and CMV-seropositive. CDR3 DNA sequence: TGTGCCAGCAGCCTCCCCGGGACTAGCGGTCAAGAGACCCAGTACTTC. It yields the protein CASSLPGTSGQETQYF.